These 23 T cell receptor beta chains were sequenced from one sample in a study of blood T cells in healthy people across ages. Primers used in a second PCR of roughly 6 to 12 cycles were a sample-barcoded 5' primer and a J-beta primer mix. Each CDR3 protein gets one entry after TCRdb re-called the 5' RACE reads with MiXCR. The sample has roughly 800,000 distinct CDR3 sequences, about three fifths seen once. The sequenced sample was blood. Receptors were obtained from a man aged 30-40 years in good health.

This clonotype was found once. This may stem from a read error, because a much larger clone lies one nucleotide away. The V call is TRBV4-2, the J call TRBJ2-3, with 8 bases aligning to TRBD2. This CDR3 is 16 amino acids long. Germline CDR1 reads LGHNA; CDR2 reads YNFKEQ. In DNA form, the CDR3 reads TGTGCCAACAGCCAGGGCGGGGGGCCTAATACAGATACGCAGTATTTT. Encoded protein: CANSQGGGPNTDTQYF.

The table lists this clonotype with a few counts. V is TRBV7-2 and J is TRBJ2-5; TRBD2 matches 12 bases. The J call is in doubt because the DNA end fits TRBJ2-7 better. In germline, CDR1 is SGHTA, CDR2 FQGNSA. The CDR3 is 14 residues long. CDR3 bases: TGTGCCAGCAGCCCCCGGACTAGCGGGAACGAGCAGTACTTC. Translating it yields CASSPRTSGNEQYF.

The rearrangement links TRBV11-2 to TRBJ2-5; D call uncertain. This CDR3 spans 14 amino acids. V was cut by 4 bases and J by 2 bases, with 11 bases left in between. Per the germline V gene, CDR1 is SGHAT and CDR2 is FQNNGV. The CDR3 is CASSSRPRQETQYF. The CDR3 coding sequence is TGTGCCAGCAGCTCACGACCGAGACAAGAGACCCAGTACTTC.

This clonotype was counted only a few times. V usage is TRBV20-1 and J usage is TRBJ2-1, with a possible D match to TRBD1 (6 bases). The germline gives CDR1 DFQATT, CDR2 SNEGSKA (reference sequence). V dropped 5 bases and J dropped 4 bases, with 15 bases sitting between them. The CDR3 runs to 14 residues. CDR3 coding DNA: TGCAGTGCTGGCCAAGAGGACAGTTACAATGAGCAGTTCTTC. Protein sequence: CSAGQEDSYNEQFF.

The sample holds many counts of this clonotype. The chain is built from TRBV6-5 and TRBJ2-3, with 9 bases fitting TRBD2. Trimming at V came to 6 bases and at J to 4 bases, leaving 8 bases not matched to a gene. Germline-derived CDR1 and CDR2 are MNHEY and SVGAGI. The CDR3 runs 15 residues. This CDR3 is CASSQTSGSPDTQYF. CDR3 sequence (DNA): TGTGCCAGCAGCCAGACTAGCGGATCCCCAGATACGCAGTATTTT.

The chain employs TRBV4-2 and TRBJ1-2; a weak D match, TRBD1 (5 bases). Trimming pared 2 bases from V and 8 bases from J, leaving 21 bases between. The CDR3 covers 16 residues. From germline, CDR1 is LGHNA and CDR2 YNFKEQ. CDR3 sequence reads: CASSQQDGGNSGGYTF. In nucleotides, the CDR3 is TGTGCCAGCAGCCAACAAGACGGGGGGAATTCTGGAGGCTACACCTTC.

CDR3 coding DNA: TGCAGTGCACCACAGGGGGGTTCACCCCTCCACTTT. This encodes CSAPQGGSPLHF. J is TRBJ1-6 and V is TRBV20-1, with TRBD1 matching over 8 bases. After removal of 6 bases from V and 9 bases from J, the junction contained 4 bases not matched to a gene. Germline V gene lookup returns CDR1 DFQATT and CDR2 SNEGSKA (reference sequence). The CDR3 totals 12 residues.

V usage is TRBV20-1 and J usage is TRBJ2-7; 9 nucleotides agree with TRBD2. CDR1 and CDR2 from the germline V gene are DFQATT and SNEGSKA (reference sequence). V was pared by 6 bases and J by 7 bases, with 10 bases of the junction left unmatched. There are 13 residues in the CDR3. The CDR3 sequence is CSADGTSHEEQYF. As DNA, the CDR3 is TGCAGTGCCGACGGGACTAGCCACGAGGAGCAGTACTTC.

The CDR3 here is CAISPTPDRVRGDTQYF. The CDR3 DNA follows: TGTGCCATCAGCCCCACCCCTGACAGGGTTCGTGGAGATACGCAGTATTTT. The chain links TRBV10-3 to TRBJ2-3; the match to TRBD1 covers 7 bases. V lost 6 bases, J lost 5 bases, and 17 bases stayed unmatched. The CDR3 is 17 amino acids. The germline CDR1 and CDR2 sequences are ENHRY and SYGVKD.

This chain connects TRBV5-1 to TRBJ1-4; no reliable D call. There are 14 residues in the CDR3. CDR1 is SGHRS, CDR2 YFSETQ, per germline. Between the trimmed V and J ends, which lost 4 bases and 5 bases, there was a span of 12 bases. The CDR3 is CASSDGRGNEKLFF. In DNA, the CDR3 is TGCGCCAGCAGCGACGGCCGCGGGAATGAAAAACTGTTTTTT.

The V and J genes are TRBV20-1 and TRBJ2-1; TRBD2 is a possible D gene (6 bases). V was cut by 3 bases and J by 0 bases, with 9 bases left in between. Germline V CDR1 and CDR2: DFQATT, SNEGSKA (reference sequence). The length of the CDR3 is 14 residues. CDR3 coding DNA: TGCAGTGCTAGCGGGGGAAGCTCCTACAATGAGCAGTTCTTC. Amino acids: CSASGGSSYNEQFF.

This clonotype was counted only a few times. This chain uses TRBV4-2 with TRBJ2-7; TRBD2 agrees at 8 bases. Germline values: CDR1 LGHNA, CDR2 YNFKEQ. There are 15 residues in the CDR3. J gave up 0 bases and V 3 bases, and 4 bases lay outside the gene matches. CDR3 region: CASSHTGTSSYEQYF. As DNA, the CDR3 is TGTGCCAGCAGCCACACCGGGACTAGCTCCTACGAGCAGTACTTC.

Comments on this clonotype: The junction shows a germline mismatch at one end, possibly a read error. The chain joins TRBV4-2 to TRBJ2-1, with a possible D match to TRBD2 (6 bases). This CDR3 is built from 16 residues. Germline loops: CDR1 LGHNA, CDR2 YNFKEQ. The CDR3 DNA reads as TGTGCCAGCAGCCAAGAAAAATCGGGAGCCCTCAATGAACAGTTCTTC. Protein sequence: CASSQEKSGALNEQFF.

V gene TRBV20-1 combines with J gene TRBJ2-5; D gene uncertain. With 3 bases removed from V and 4 bases from J, the gap between germline ends came to 6 bases. The CDR3 length is 11 residues. Germline V CDR1 and CDR2: DFQATT, SNEGSKA (reference sequence). This CDR3 is CSASGSETQYF. For the CDR3, the DNA is TGCAGTGCTAGTGGCTCAGAGACCCAGTACTTC.

CDR3 amino acids: CASSLMLNEDTQYF. In DNA, the CDR3 is TGTGCCAGCAGCTTGATGCTAAACGAAGATACGCAGTATTTT. J is TRBJ2-3 and V is TRBV7-3; D not resolved. Trimming took 3 bases from V and 5 from J, leaving 12 bases between them. The CDR3 totals 14 residues. Germline lookup yields CDR1 SGHTA and CDR2 FQGTGA.

This clonotype was counted between two and nine times. V usage is TRBV6-2 or TRBV6-3 and J usage is TRBJ2-1; either TRBD1 or TRBD2 may supply D (5 bases each). The V and J ends lost 7 bases and 9 bases respectively, with 13 bases between them. In germline, CDR1 is MNHEY, CDR2 SVGEGT. The CDR3 consists of 12 residues. DNA for the CDR3: TGTGCCAGCACTCGGATGAGGGGTGAGCAGTTCTTC. Protein: CASTRMRGEQFF.

The V gene is TRBV20-1, the J gene TRBJ1-6, with 7 nucleotides matching TRBD1. Germline loops: CDR1 DFQATT, CDR2 SNEGSKA (reference sequence). With V trimmed by 7 bases and J by 8 bases, 11 bases remained unmatched. The CDR3 has 14 amino acids. The CDR3 sequence: CSVSTGRLDSPLHF. Here the CDR3 DNA reads TGCAGTGTTTCGACAGGGAGGTTGGATTCACCCCTCCACTTT.

V and J are TRBV29-1 and TRBJ2-3; D might be TRBD1 or TRBD2, each matching 5 bases. Trimming took off 0 bases at V and 7 bases at J, with 20 bases between the two ends. Germline CDR1 and CDR2: SQVTM and ANQGSEA. This CDR3 spans 16 amino acids. CDR3 sequence: CSVEEPRGGSSNTQYF. The CDR3 nucleotides read TGCAGCGTTGAAGAACCAAGGGGCGGGTCCTCAAATACGCAGTATTTT.

The chain links TRBV3-1 to TRBJ2-7; D is perhaps TRBD2 (5 bases). V was trimmed by 1 base and J by 0 bases, leaving 13 bases between them. This CDR3 is 16 amino acids long. Germline V gene sequence: CDR1 LGHDT, CDR2 YNNKEL (reference sequence). In DNA form, the CDR3 reads TGTGCCAGCAGCCAAGCTCCGCGGGCCCTCTCCTACGAGCAGTACTTC. Protein: CASSQAPRALSYEQYF.

V usage is TRBV3-1 and J usage is TRBJ2-5; D possibly uses TRBD1 or TRBD2 (5 bases each). Germline V gene sequence: CDR1 LGHDT, CDR2 YNNKEL (reference sequence). V was shortened by 0 bases and J by 11 bases, with 16 bases between the two germline ends. This CDR3 spans 14 amino acids. The CDR3 region is CASSQEGRDGQQYF. CDR3 bases: TGTGCCAGCAGCCAAGAGGGCCGGGACGGCCAACAGTACTTC.

The chain has TRBV11-2 and TRBJ2-3; D is unresolved. Germline V CDR1 and CDR2: SGHAT, FQNNGV. Trimming stripped 5 bases from V and 1 base from J, with 10 bases between. The CDR3 covers 14 residues. As DNA, the CDR3 is TGTGCCAGCAGCCCAAATTTCGGCACAGATACGCAGTATTTT. This sequence encodes CASSPNFGTDTQYF.

This clonotype came up a few times. V gene TRBV12-3 or TRBV12-4 combines with J gene TRBJ2-7; D is unresolved. The germline V and J ends were trimmed by 6 bases and 5 bases, with 8 bases remaining between them. The CDR3 contains 11 residues. In nucleotides, the CDR3 is TGTGCCAGCAGAAAGTTCCACGAGCAGTACTTC. Its protein product is CASRKFHEQYF.

This clonotype was seen more than once but under ten times. The CDR3 coding sequence is TGCGCCAGCAGCTTGCAGGGTCAGGGGATGCGCACAGATACGCAGTATTTT. Amino acids: CASSLQGQGMRTDTQYF. V is TRBV5-1 and J is TRBJ2-3; D perhaps matches TRBD1 (6 bases). The CDR3 runs to 17 residues. Between the trimmed V and J ends, which lost 1 base and 1 base, there was a span of 16 bases. Germline CDR1 and CDR2: SGHRS and YFSETQ.